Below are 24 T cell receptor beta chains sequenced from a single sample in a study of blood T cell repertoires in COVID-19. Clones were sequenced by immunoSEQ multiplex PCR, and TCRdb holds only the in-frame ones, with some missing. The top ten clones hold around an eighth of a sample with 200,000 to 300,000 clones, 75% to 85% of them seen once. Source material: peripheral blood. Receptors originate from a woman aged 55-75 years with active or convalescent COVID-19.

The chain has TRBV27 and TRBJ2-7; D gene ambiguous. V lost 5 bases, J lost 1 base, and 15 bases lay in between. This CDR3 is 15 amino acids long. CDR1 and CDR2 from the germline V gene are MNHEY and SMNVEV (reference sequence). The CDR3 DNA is TGTGCCAGCAGTCCCCAGTCACTACCTTCCTACGAGCAGTACTTC. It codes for CASSPQSLPSYEQYF.

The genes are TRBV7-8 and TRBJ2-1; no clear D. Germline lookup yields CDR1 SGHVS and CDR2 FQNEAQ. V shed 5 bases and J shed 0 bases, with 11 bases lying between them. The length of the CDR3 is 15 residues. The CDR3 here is CASSISLSSYNEQFF. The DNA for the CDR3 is TGTGCCAGCAGCATATCCCTGAGCTCCTACAATGAGCAGTTCTTC.

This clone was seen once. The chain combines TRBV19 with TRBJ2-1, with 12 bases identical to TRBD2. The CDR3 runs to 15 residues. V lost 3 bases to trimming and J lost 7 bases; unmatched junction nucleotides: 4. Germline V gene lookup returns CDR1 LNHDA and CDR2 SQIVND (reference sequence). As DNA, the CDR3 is TGTGCCAGTAGTATCCCGACTAGCGGGGGAAATGAGCAGTTCTTC. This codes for CASSIPTSGGNEQFF.

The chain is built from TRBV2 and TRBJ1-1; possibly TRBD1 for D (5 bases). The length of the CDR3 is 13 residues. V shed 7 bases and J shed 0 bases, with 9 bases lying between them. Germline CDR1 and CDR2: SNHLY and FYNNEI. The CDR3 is CASNRQMNTEAFF. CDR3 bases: TGTGCCAGCAATAGACAGATGAACACTGAAGCTTTCTTT.

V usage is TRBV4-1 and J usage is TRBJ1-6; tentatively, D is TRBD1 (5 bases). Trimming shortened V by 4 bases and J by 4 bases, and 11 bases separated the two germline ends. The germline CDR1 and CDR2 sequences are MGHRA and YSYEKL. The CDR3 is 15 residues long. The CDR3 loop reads CASSRQDKYNSPLHF. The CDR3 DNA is TGCGCCAGCAGCCGCCAGGACAAATATAATTCACCCCTCCACTTT.

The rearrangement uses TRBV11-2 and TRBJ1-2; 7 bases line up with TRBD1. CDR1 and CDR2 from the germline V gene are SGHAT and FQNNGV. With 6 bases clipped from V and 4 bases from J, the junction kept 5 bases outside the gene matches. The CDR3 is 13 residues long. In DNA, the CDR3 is TGTGCCAGCAGTCGACAGGGAACCTATGGCTACACCTTC. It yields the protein CASSRQGTYGYTF. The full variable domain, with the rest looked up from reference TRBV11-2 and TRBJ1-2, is EAGVAQSPRYKIIEKRQSVAFWCNPISGHATLYWYQQILGQGPKLLIQFQNNGVVDDSQLPKDRFSAERLKGVDSTLKIQPAKLEDSAVYLCASSRQGTYGYTFGSGTRLTVV.

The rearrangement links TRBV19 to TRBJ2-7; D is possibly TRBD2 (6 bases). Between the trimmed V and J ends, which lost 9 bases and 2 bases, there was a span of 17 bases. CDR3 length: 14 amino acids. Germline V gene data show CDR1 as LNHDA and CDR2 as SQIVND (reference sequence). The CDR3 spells CASVRGSPPYEQYF. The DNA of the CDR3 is TGTGCCAGCGTCCGGGGGTCTCCTCCCTACGAGCAGTACTTC. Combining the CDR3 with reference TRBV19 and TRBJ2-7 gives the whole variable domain DGGITQSPKYLFRKEGQNVTLSCEQNLNHDAMYWYRQDPGQGLRLIYYSQIVNDFQKGDIAEGYSVSREKKESFPLTVTSAQKNPTAFYLCASVRGSPPYEQYFGPGTRLTVT.

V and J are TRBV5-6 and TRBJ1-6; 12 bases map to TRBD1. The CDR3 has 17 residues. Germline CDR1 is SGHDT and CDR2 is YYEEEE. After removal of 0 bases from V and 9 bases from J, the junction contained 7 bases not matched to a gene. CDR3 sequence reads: CASSLVPGTGGLSPLHF. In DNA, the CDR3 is TGTGCCAGCAGCTTGGTACCCGGGACAGGGGGCCTTTCACCCCTCCACTTT.

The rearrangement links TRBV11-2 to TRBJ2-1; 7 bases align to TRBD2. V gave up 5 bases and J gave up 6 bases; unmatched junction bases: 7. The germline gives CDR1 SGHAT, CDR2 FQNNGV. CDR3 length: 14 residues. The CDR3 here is CASSPIAGRNEQFF. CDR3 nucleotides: TGTGCCAGCAGCCCCATAGCGGGTCGCAATGAGCAGTTCTTC. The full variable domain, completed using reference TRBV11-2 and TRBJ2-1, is EAGVAQSPRYKIIEKRQSVAFWCNPISGHATLYWYQQILGQGPKLLIQFQNNGVVDDSQLPKDRFSAERLKGVDSTLKIQPAKLEDSAVYLCASSPIAGRNEQFFGPGTRLTVL.

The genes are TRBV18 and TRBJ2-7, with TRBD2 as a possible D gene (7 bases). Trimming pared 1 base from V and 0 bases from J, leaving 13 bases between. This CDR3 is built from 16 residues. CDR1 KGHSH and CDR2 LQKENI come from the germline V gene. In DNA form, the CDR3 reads TGTGCCAGCTCACCACGCGGGGGCGCCAGCTCCTACGAGCAGTACTTC. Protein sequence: CASSPRGGASSYEQYF. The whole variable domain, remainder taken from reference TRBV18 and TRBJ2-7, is NAGVMQNPRHLVRRRGQEARLRCSPMKGHSHVYWYRQLPEEGLKFMVYLQKENIIDESGMPKERFSAEFPKEGPSILRIQQVVRGDSAAYFCASSPRGGASSYEQYFGPGTRLTVT.

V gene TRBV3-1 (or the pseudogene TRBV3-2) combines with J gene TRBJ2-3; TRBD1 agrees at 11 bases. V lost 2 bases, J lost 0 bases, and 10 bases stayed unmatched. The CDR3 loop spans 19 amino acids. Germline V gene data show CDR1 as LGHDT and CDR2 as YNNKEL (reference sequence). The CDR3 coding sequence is TGTGCCAGCAGCCAACCACCGGGACAGGGGGGAGAAAGCACAGATACGCAGTATTTT. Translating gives CASSQPPGQGGESTDTQYF.

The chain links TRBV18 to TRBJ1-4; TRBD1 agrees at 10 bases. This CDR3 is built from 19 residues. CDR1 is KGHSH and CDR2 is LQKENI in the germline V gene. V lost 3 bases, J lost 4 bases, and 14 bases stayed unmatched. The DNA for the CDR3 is TGTGCCAGCTCACCCCGAAGTCCCGGGACAGGGGCCCATAATGAAAAACTGTTTTTT. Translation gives CASSPRSPGTGAHNEKLFF.

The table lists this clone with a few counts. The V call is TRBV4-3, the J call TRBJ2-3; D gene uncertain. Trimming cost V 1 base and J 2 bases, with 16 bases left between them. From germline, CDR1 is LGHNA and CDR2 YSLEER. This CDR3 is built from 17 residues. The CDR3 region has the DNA TGCGCCAGCAGCCAAGTCTCTCAAGCACTGAACACAGATACGCAGTATTTT. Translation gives CASSQVSQALNTDTQYF.

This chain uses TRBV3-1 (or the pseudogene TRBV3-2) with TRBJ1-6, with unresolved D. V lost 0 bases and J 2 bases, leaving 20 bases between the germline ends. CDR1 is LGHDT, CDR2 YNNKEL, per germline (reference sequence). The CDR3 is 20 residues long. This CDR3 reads CASSQDFGQRSNAYNSPLHF. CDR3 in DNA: TGTGCCAGCAGCCAAGATTTTGGCCAGCGCTCGAATGCCTATAATTCACCCCTCCACTTT.

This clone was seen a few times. The CDR3 region has the DNA TGTGCCAGCAGCCTCCAAGCGGGGGGGCCTTACGAGCAGTACTTC. This codes for CASSLQAGGPYEQYF. The chain recombines TRBV7-2 with TRBJ2-7; TRBD2 matches at 10 bases. There are 15 residues in the CDR3. From germline, CDR1 is SGHTA and CDR2 FQGNSA. V trimming: 5 bases; J trimming: 4 bases; junction bases outside the gene matches: 8.

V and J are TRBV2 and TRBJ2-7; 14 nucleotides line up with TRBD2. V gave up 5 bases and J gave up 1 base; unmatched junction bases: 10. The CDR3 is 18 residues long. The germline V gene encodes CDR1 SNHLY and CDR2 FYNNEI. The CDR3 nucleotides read TGTGCCAGCAGTCCACGGACTAGCGGGGGGCCCCTGTCCTACGAGCAGTACTTC. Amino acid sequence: CASSPRTSGGPLSYEQYF.

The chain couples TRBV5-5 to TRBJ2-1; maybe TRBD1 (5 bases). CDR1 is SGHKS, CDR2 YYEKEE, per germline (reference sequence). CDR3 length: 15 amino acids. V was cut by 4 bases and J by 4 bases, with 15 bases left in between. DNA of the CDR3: TGTGCCAGCAGCCCAAAAATGGACACATACAATGAGCAGTTCTTC. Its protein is CASSPKMDTYNEQFF. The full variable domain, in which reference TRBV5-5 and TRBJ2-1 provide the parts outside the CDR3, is DAGVTQSPTHLIKTRGQQVTLRCSPISGHKSVSWYQQVLGQGPQFIFQYYEKEERGRGNFPDRFSARQFPNYSSELNVNALLLGDSALYLCASSPKMDTYNEQFFGPGTRLTVL.

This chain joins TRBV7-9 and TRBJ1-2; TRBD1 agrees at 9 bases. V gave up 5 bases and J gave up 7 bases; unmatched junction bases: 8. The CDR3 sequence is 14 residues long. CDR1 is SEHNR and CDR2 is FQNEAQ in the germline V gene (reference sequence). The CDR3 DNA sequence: TGTGCCAGCAGCCCCCGACAGGGACAGGGTGGCTACACCTTC. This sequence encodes CASSPRQGQGGYTF.

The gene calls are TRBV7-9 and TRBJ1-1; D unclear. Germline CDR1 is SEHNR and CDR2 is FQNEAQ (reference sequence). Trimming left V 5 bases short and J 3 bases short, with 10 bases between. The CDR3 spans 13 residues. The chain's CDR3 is CASSPVPHTEAFF. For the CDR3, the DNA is TGTGCCAGCAGCCCAGTCCCGCACACTGAAGCTTTCTTT. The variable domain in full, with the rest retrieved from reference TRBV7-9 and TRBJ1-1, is DTGVSQNPRHKITKRGQNVTFRCDPISEHNRLYWYRQTLGQGPEFLTYFQNEAQLEKSRLLSDRFSAERPKGSFSTLEIQRTEQGDSAMYLCASSPVPHTEAFFGQGTRLTVV.

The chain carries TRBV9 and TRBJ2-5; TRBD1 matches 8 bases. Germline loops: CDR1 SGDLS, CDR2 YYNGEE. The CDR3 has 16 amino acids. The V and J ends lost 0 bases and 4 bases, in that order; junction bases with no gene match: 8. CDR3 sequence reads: CASSVGAGGVGETQYF. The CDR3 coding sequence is TGTGCCAGCAGCGTAGGGGCAGGGGGCGTGGGAGAGACCCAGTACTTC. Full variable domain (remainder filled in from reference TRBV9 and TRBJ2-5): DSGVTQTPKHLITATGQRVTLRCSPRSGDLSVYWYQQSLDQGLQFLIQYYNGEERAKGNILERFSAQQFPDLHSELNLSSLELGDSALYFCASSVGAGGVGETQYFGPGTRLLVL.

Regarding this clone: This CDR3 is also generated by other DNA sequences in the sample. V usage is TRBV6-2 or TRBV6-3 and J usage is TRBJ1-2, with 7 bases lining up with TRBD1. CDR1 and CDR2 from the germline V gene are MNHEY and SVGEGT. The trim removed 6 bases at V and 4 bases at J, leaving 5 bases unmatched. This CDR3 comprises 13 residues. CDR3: CASSWDSSYGYTF. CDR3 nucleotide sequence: TGTGCCAGCAGCTGGGACAGCTCCTATGGCTACACCTTC.

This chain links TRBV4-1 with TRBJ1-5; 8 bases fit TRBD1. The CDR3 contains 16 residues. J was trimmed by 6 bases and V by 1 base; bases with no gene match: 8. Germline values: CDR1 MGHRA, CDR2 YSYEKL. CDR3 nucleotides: TGCGCCAGCAGCCAAGCGCCCGCCAGGGGGCCTCAGCCCCAGCATTTT. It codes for CASSQAPARGPQPQHF.

CDR3 loop: CASSIERGTYGYTF. DNA for the CDR3: TGTGCCAGCAGCATAGAGAGGGGGACCTATGGCTACACCTTC. J is TRBJ1-2 and V is TRBV7-9, with D possibly being TRBD1 (6 bases). The CDR3 has 14 residues. V gave up 5 bases and J gave up 4 bases, with 14 bases separating them. Germline V gene sequence: CDR1 SEHNR, CDR2 FQNEAQ (reference sequence).

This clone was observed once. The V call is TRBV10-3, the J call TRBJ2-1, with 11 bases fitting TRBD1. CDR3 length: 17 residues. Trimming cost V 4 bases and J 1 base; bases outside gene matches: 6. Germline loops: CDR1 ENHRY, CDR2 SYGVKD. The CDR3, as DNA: TGTGCCATCAGTGGAACTGGGACAGGGGGATCCTACAATGAGCAGTTCTTC. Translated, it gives CAISGTGTGGSYNEQFF.